This section outlines one T cell receptor (beta chain) sequence together with its context. Its antigen remains undetermined. Per-nucleotide qualities are absent, and no much larger clonotype sits a single base away. TCRbeta CDR3 regions were amplified from genomic DNA using the immunoSEQ Assay, a bias-controlled multiplex PCR. The authors' pipeline ran thus. The number of nucleated cells in each sample was estimated from the amplification of reference gene primers within the assay. To quantify the absolute abundance of each unique TCRbeta CDR3 rearrangement, sequence reads were collapsed and filtered. For each sample, productive Simpson clonality was calculated by taking the square root of Simpson's diversity index across productive rearrangements. This immuneACCESS table, as held by TCRdb, lists in-frame sequences with V and J called but not all clones. Of the missing ones, under half trace to an unresolved V gene in checked studies; the others have no known cause. Clonal size and the V and J genes are those of that table, whereas D and trimming came from the DNA. The sample table holds roughly 170,000 clones, of which about 87% were seen once. Around 12% of the sample comes from the top ten.

One collaborating source in Seattle enrolled patients while the patients were actively infected and followed the patients over time throughout the course of disease. Collaborating institutions collected whole blood in K2EDTA tubes following their own protocols. Collaborator samples were shipped for TCRbeta analysis as frozen whole blood, isolated PBMCs, or DNA extracted from either sample type. Including the terminal cysteine and phenylalanine, the CDR3 comprises 14 residues. Of all the DNA, just the CDR3 is kept, 42 bases in frame from base 1. The germline V and J ends show losses of 2 bases and 1 base respectively, and no gene match explains 0 bases of the junction. From the germline V gene, CDR1 is KGHSH and CDR2 is LQKENI. The record originates from a study of blood T cell repertoires in COVID-19 (dated by TCRdb to 2018 to 2021). The study in broad terms: Collaborator samples came from the United States, Italy and Spain and covered acute and convalescent phases of COVID-19. The prospective study material was composed of cDNA or gDNA derived from T cells, B-cell-depleted T cells, or PBMCs. The dataset comprised deeply sampled blood TCRbeta repertoires from subjects exposed to, actively infected with, or recovered from COVID-19. The samples were drawn from the first 160 participants of the ongoing ImmuneRACE study and from 1,254 subjects provided by 6 global collaborators. HLA class I and class II types, where available, came from metadata supplied by the sample provider rather than from assay-based typing. A freely available public database, intended as a resource for researchers studying the immune response to SARS-CoV-2, is where the repertoires were released. The sample metadata nearly always contained a de-identified subject ID, COVID-19 status, age in years and sex.

What the authors observed across the whole study: The quantity of clinical and demographic metadata differed by source and by participant and was supplied without curation.

The material sequenced was peripheral blood. This clonotype was obtained from a woman between 65 and 79 years old with COVID-19, enrolled during active disease. The rearranged segments are TRBV18 and TRBJ2-3; TRBD2 fits 7 bases in the junction. The CDR3 is CASSPTSGTDTQYF. The sequenced DNA is TGTGCCAGCTCACCAACTAGCGGCACAGATACGCAGTATTTT.